Listed below are T cell receptor beta chains from one sample, sequenced in a study of blood T cell repertoires in COVID-19. Using immunoSEQ multiplex PCR, the repertoire was profiled, and TCRdb retains in-frame clones only, with some absent. The data contain roughly 330,000 clones, 65% to 90% of them singletons. The sequenced sample was PBMCs or T cells enriched from blood (not recorded which). These receptors all stem from a woman under 30 who had recovered from COVID-19. The CDR3 runs from the conserved cysteine through the conserved F or W. A D gene is named only where the DNA matches it firmly. The size of a clone is reported for some rows only, either as once, few or many, or as a class for expanded clones.

>-|TRBJ1-1|-|TRBV10-2
TGCGCCAGCAGTGAGGGGCCCCCCTCTGATGCTTTCTTT
CASSEGPPSDAFF
>TRBD1|TRBJ2-7|-|TRBV9
TGTGCCAGCAGCGGACCCCCGGACAGGGAAATCGACGAGCAGTACTTC
CASSGPPDREIDEQYF
>-|TRBJ2-2|-|TRBV7-3
TGTGCCAGCAGCTTTGGCGGGGGCGGTACCGGGGAGCTGTTTTTT
CASSFGGGGTGELFF
>TRBD1|TRBJ1-2|-|TRBV5-5
TGTGCCAGCAGCTTGGGGGGGAGTAGGGACAGCTATGGCTACACCTTC
CASSLGGSRDSYGYTF
>-|TRBJ1-6|-|TRBV2
TGTGCCAGCATTTCGCAGACAGGTTCTAATTCACCCCTCCACTTT
CASISQTGSNSPLHF
>TRBD1|TRBJ1-5|-|TRBV4-1
TGCGCCAGCAGCCAGACAGGGATGGGCAATCAGCCCCAGCATTTT
CASSQTGMGNQPQHF
>TRBD1|TRBJ2-7|-|TRBV5-1
TGCGCCAGCAGCTTGGGGACAGGGATAGGAACATACGAGCAGTACTTC
CASSLGTGIGTYEQYF
>TRBD1|TRBJ1-6|-|TRBV28
TGTGCCAGCAGTCGCGTACAGGGGGTTCGGTCACCCCTCCACTTT
CASSRVQGVRSPLHF
>-|TRBJ2-2|-|TRBV24-1
TGTGCCACCAGTGACCGGGGGGCAGGACTTTTCACCGGGGAGCTGTTTTTT
CATSDRGAGLFTGELFF
>-|TRBJ2-1|-|TRBV21-1
TGTGCCAGCCTAATTACAGGAGGGGGCTTCCCCGATGAGCAGTTCTTC
CASLITGGGFPDEQFF
>-|TRBJ2-7|-|TRBV4-2
TGTGCCAGCAGCCAAGATGCAGGGTACTACGAGCAGTACTTC
CASSQDAGYYEQYF
>-|TRBJ2-1|-|TRBV19
TGTGCCAGTAGTAGTTTCGAGCGCGGTAAGGATGAGCAGTTCTTC
CASSSFERGKDEQFF
>-|TRBJ1-3|-|TRBV30
TGTGCCTGGGTTGCGCCGGTGCCGTCAGGGTCGTTGGGGGGGAACACCATATATTTT
CAWVAPVPSGSLGGNTIYF
>-|TRBJ1-2|-|TRBV5-8
TGTGCCAGCAGCCAAGGTCCAGGCTATGGCTACACCTTC
CASSQGPGYGYTF
>TRBD2|TRBJ2-2|once|TRBV3-1/TRBV3-2
TGTGCCAGCAGCCAACCACTAGCGGGAAACACCGGGGAGCTGTTTTTT
CASSQPLAGNTGELFF
>TRBD1|TRBJ2-7|-|TRBV19
TGTGCCAGTAGTAACCCGGGACAGCAAGCAACCTACGAGCAGTACTTC
CASSNPGQQATYEQYF
>-|TRBJ1-2|-|TRBV30
TGTGCCTGGAGTGGTATGTCGGGTACTGGCTACACCTTC
CAWSGMSGTGYTF